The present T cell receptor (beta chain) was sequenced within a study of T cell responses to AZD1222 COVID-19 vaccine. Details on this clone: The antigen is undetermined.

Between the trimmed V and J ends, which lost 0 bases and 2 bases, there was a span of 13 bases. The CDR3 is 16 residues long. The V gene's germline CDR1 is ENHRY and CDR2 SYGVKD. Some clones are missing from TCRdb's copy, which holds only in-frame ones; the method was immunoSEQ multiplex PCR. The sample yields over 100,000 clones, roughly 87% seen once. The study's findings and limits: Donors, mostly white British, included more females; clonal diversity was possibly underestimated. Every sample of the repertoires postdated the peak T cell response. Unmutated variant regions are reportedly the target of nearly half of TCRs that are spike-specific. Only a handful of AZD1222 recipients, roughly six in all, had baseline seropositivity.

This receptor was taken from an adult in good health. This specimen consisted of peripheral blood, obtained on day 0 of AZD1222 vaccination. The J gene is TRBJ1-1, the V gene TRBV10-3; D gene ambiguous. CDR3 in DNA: TGTGCCATCAGTGAGTCCGCTGTTGGCAGCAACACTGAAGCTTTCTTT. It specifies CAISESAVGSNTEAFF.